Presented here are 9 T cell receptor beta chains from one specimen sequenced in a study of T-cell memory formation after mild COVID-19. A single record per CDR3 protein comes from TCRdb applying MiXCR to the 5' RACE reads. The sample shows about 84,000 distinct CDR3 sequences, about 15% of them seen only once. What was sequenced was PBMCs or a T cell subset sorted from them (not recorded which). The receptor set was obtained from an adult woman who had mild COVID-19 (a few samples of this study predate the infection). Cell type and time point are not known.

This clonotype was counted between two and nine times. V is TRBV12-3 or TRBV12-4 and J is TRBJ2-5, with 7 bases identical to TRBD1. The CDR3 is 15 residues long. V shed 3 bases and J 4 bases; nucleotides not matched to a gene: 8. The CDR3 DNA follows: TGTGCCAGCAGTTTTGGGCAGGGGGAACGAGAGACCCAGTACTTC. Amino acid sequence: CASSFGQGERETQYF.

This clonotype came up a few times. CDR3 residues: CASSRTGFPEAFF. The CDR3 DNA reads TGTGCCAGCAGCCGAACAGGGTTCCCTGAAGCTTTCTTT. The chain links TRBV5-8 to TRBJ1-1, with a weak D call TRBD1 (6 bases). V lost 4 bases and J 6 bases, leaving 13 bases between the germline ends. Germline values: CDR1 SGHTS, CDR2 YDEGEE. The CDR3 runs to 13 residues.

This rearrangement joins TRBV9 to TRBJ1-1; TRBD1 matches at 10 bases. Germline CDR1 and CDR2: SGDLS and YYNGEE. Trimming cost V 4 bases and J 5 bases; bases outside gene matches: 5. This CDR3 spans 14 amino acids. The DNA of the CDR3 is TGTGCCAGCAGCCCCGGGACAGGGGTGACTGAAGCTTTCTTT. Encoded protein: CASSPGTGVTEAFF.

This clonotype was picked up many times. The gene calls are TRBV9 and TRBJ2-1; 10 bases align to TRBD2. The ends lost 4 bases at V and 6 bases at J; junction bases unmatched: 7. Per germline, CDR1 SGDLS and CDR2 YYNGEE. This CDR3 is 15 amino acids long. CDR3: CASSPSSGGTNEQFF. CDR3 nucleotide sequence: TGTGCCAGCAGCCCGAGTAGCGGGGGGACCAATGAGCAGTTCTTC.

In this sample, this clonotype turned up once. The chain uses TRBV19 and TRBJ2-1, with 10 bases fitting TRBD1. V lost 9 bases to trimming and J lost 8 bases; unmatched junction nucleotides: 7. Per germline, CDR1 LNHDA and CDR2 SQIVND (reference sequence). The CDR3 has 13 amino acids. CDR3 in DNA: TGTGCCAGCACCGGGACAGGGGCCCATGAGCAGTTCTTC. Its translation: CASTGTGAHEQFF.

This clonotype was seen more than once but under ten times. The V gene is TRBV15, the J gene TRBJ2-1, with TRBD2 as a possible D gene (7 bases). The CDR3 totals 14 residues. Germline-derived CDR1 and CDR2 are LNHNV and YYDKDF (reference sequence). Trimming shortened V by 6 bases and J by 4 bases, and 13 bases separated the two germline ends. CDR3 sequence reads: CATRGGAAYNEQFF. DNA for the CDR3: TGTGCCACCAGGGGGGGGGCGGCTTACAATGAGCAGTTCTTC.

The CDR3 region is CASSQGHTYEQYF. The CDR3 coding sequence is TGTGCCAGCAGCCAGGGCCATACCTACGAGCAGTACTTC. V usage is TRBV4-2 and J usage is TRBJ2-7; no firm D call. The CDR3 runs 13 residues. V lost 3 bases to trimming and J lost 2 bases, with 8 bases between them. Germline CDR1 LGHNA, CDR2 YNFKEQ.

The J gene is TRBJ2-3, the V gene TRBV7-6, with 14 nucleotides matching TRBD2. CDR1 is SGHVS, CDR2 FNYEAQ, per germline. The junction had 16 bases not matched to a gene; V was cut back by 5 bases and J by 0 bases. CDR3 length: 21 amino acids. This chain's CDR3 is CASSPGGLAGDILQSTDTQYF. The DNA of the CDR3 is TGTGCCAGCAGCCCTGGGGGACTAGCGGGAGACATCCTCCAGAGCACAGATACGCAGTATTTT.

The chain employs TRBV20-1 and TRBJ1-3; D might be TRBD1 (6 bases). Per germline, CDR1 DFQATT and CDR2 SNEGSKA (reference sequence). The germline V and J ends were trimmed by 1 base and 0 bases, with 10 bases remaining between them. The CDR3 runs 15 residues. The CDR3 coding sequence is TGCAGTGCTAGAGCGGACAGTTTCTCTGGAAACACCATATATTTT. This codes for CSARADSFSGNTIYF.